These 18 T cell receptor beta chains were sequenced from one sample in a study of T cell repertoires in cytomegalovirus infection. These TCRs' antigens remain unknown. From the reads, TCRdb called clonotypes with MiXCR, one entry per CDR3 protein. The repertoire holds 800,000 to 950,000 distinct CDR3 sequences, with 30% to 35% as singletons. Sequencing was performed on cultured CD8+ T cells from PBMCs, taken from culture after CMV antigen stimulation. These receptors all come from a human donor in good health (CMV status not recorded). Some clones in this sample may be carry-over from other donors' samples.

In this sample, this clonotype turned up a few times. The chain joins TRBV28 to TRBJ2-5, with 14 nucleotides matching TRBD2. This CDR3 spans 21 amino acids. Trimming at V came to 0 bases and at J to 6 bases, leaving 18 bases not matched to a gene. Germline V gene lookup returns CDR1 MDHEN and CDR2 SYDVKM. The CDR3: CASSLWGPSTSGGGPTKTQYF. The CDR3 DNA sequence: TGTGCCAGCAGTTTATGGGGCCCATCGACTAGCGGGGGGGGCCCGACAAAGACCCAGTACTTC.

This clonotype came up many times. V usage is TRBV7-6 and J usage is TRBJ2-7; D is ambiguous. This CDR3 is built from 15 residues. CDR1 is SGHVS, CDR2 FNYEAQ, per germline. Trimming removed 1 base from V and 2 bases from J, with 12 bases in between. The CDR3 loop is CASSLGGFPTYEQYF. CDR3 in DNA: TGTGCCAGCAGCTTAGGAGGTTTCCCCACCTACGAGCAGTACTTC.

As to this clonotype: This may come from a read error, since a much larger clone is one base off. V usage is TRBV7-8 and J usage is TRBJ2-1; D uncertain. The germline gives CDR1 SGHVS, CDR2 FQNEAQ. This CDR3 has 15 amino acids. V dropped 1 base and J dropped 4 bases, with 11 bases sitting between them. The CDR3 is CASSLDRVEYNEQFF. The CDR3 region has the DNA TGTGCCAGCAGCTTAGATCGTGTGGAATACAATGAGCAGTTCTTC.

This clonotype was counted at least ten times. This chain joins TRBV7-2 and TRBJ2-3, with D maybe TRBD2 (5 bases). The V end was cut by 0 bases, the J end by 0 bases, with 10 bases between. The V gene's germline CDR1 is SGHTA and CDR2 FQGNSA. The CDR3 extends over 16 amino acids. CDR3 sequence reads: CASSLARWTSTDTQYF. Written as DNA, the CDR3 is TGTGCCAGCAGCTTAGCACGGTGGACTAGCACAGATACGCAGTATTTT.

The genes are TRBV2 and TRBJ2-3, with 7 bases aligning to TRBD2. CDR1 SNHLY and CDR2 FYNNEI come from the germline V gene. The CDR3 runs to 11 residues. This CDR3 is CVRAGRDTQYF. CDR3 bases: TGTGTCAGAGCCGGGAGGGATACGCAGTATTTT.

This chain joins TRBV6-1 and TRBJ2-1; D call uncertain. CDR1 MNHNS and CDR2 SASEGT come from the germline V gene. This CDR3 region has 11 residues. V was clipped by 7 bases and J by 5 bases, with 6 bases between them. CDR3 coding DNA: TGTGCCAGCAACCCTGACAATGAGCAGTTCTTC. Its protein product is CASNPDNEQFF.

The chain's CDR3 is CATGGTGNTIYF. CDR3 nucleotides: TGTGCAACGGGGGGCACTGGAAACACCATATATTTT. V and J are TRBV7-9 and TRBJ1-3; a possible D gene is TRBD1 (6 bases). The CDR3 sequence is 12 residues long. Germline V lookup: CDR1 SEHNR, CDR2 FQNEAQ (reference sequence).

The chain uses TRBV13 and TRBJ1-1, with D tentatively TRBD1 (5 bases). Trimming shortened V by 5 bases and J by 5 bases, and 15 bases separated the two germline ends. The CDR3 consists of 14 residues. Germline V gives CDR1 PRHDT, CDR2 FYEKMQ (reference sequence). CDR3 sequence: CASSPLGGATEAFF. The CDR3 DNA is TGTGCCAGCAGCCCTCTCGGAGGGGCGACTGAAGCTTTCTTT.

The chain employs TRBV12-3 or TRBV12-4 and TRBJ2-1; D is uncertain. Trimming cost V 1 base and J 9 bases, with 10 bases left between them. The CDR3 has 13 amino acids. The CDR3 here is CASSLGGFREQFF. The CDR3, as DNA: TGTGCCAGCAGTTTAGGTGGCTTCCGTGAGCAGTTCTTC.

The V call is TRBV7-8, the J call TRBJ2-3, with D possibly matching TRBD2 (7 bases). This CDR3 comprises 15 residues. Germline V gives CDR1 SGHVS, CDR2 FQNEAQ. Trimming took 5 bases from V and 2 from J, leaving 14 bases between them. CDR3 sequence reads: CASSPGRGYTDTQYF. As DNA, the CDR3 is TGTGCCAGCAGCCCGGGGAGGGGGTACACAGATACGCAGTATTTT.

V and J are TRBV7-6 and TRBJ2-1; TRBD1 aligns across 7 bases. V was pared by 3 bases and J by 0 bases, with 11 bases of the junction left unmatched. The CDR3 is 18 residues long. Germline V gene data show CDR1 as SGHVS and CDR2 as FNYEAQ. DNA of the CDR3: TGTGCCAGCAGCTTCCCGAAGCTACAGGGGAGCTCCTACAATGAGCAGTTCTTC. This codes for CASSFPKLQGSSYNEQFF.

V and J are TRBV10-3 and TRBJ1-6; 9 nucleotides agree with TRBD1. Germline V CDR1 and CDR2: ENHRY, SYGVKD. The CDR3 contains 15 residues. J lost 10 bases, V lost 4 bases, and 8 bases had no gene match. The CDR3 reads CAISVPGQGSSPLHF. The CDR3 DNA reads as TGTGCCATCAGTGTACCGGGACAGGGCTCATCACCCCTCCACTTT.

The V call is TRBV13, the J call TRBJ1-6; D is unresolved. CDR3 length equals 16 residues. Germline assignment: CDR1 PRHDT and CDR2 FYEKMQ (reference sequence). Deletions cut 4 bases from V and 10 bases from J, with 20 bases between. The chain's CDR3 is CASSSFQMLDRSPLHF. The CDR3 bases are TGTGCCAGCAGCTCGTTTCAAATGCTTGATCGATCACCCCTCCACTTT.

This clonotype was seen more than once but under ten times. The chain carries TRBV19 and TRBJ1-6, with a possible D match to TRBD1 (6 bases). V was pared by 5 bases and J by 4 bases, with 15 bases between. This CDR3 is built from 16 residues. Germline CDR1 LNHDA, CDR2 SQIVND (reference sequence). The CDR3 region has the DNA TGTGCCAGTAGTCGCTACCGGGACAAATATAATTCACCCCTCCACTTT. Translation: CASSRYRDKYNSPLHF.

The chain combines TRBV6-5 with TRBJ1-1, with D maybe TRBD1 (6 bases). CDR3 size: 16 residues. Germline CDR1 MNHEY, CDR2 SVGAGI. Trimming shortened V by 2 bases and J by 0 bases, and 13 bases separated the two germline ends. The CDR3 nucleotides are TGTGCCAGCAGTTACATAGGGGGGGCCCTGAACACTGAAGCTTTCTTT. Translating it yields CASSYIGGALNTEAFF.

This chain joins TRBV6-1 and TRBJ1-2; D is possibly TRBD1 (6 bases). The V end was cut by 8 bases, the J end by 5 bases, with 21 bases between. Germline CDR1 MNHNS, CDR2 SASEGT. CDR3 size: 15 residues. The CDR3 DNA is TGTGCCAGCCCCGGTCAGGGGACTGAACCTTATGGCTACACCTTC. This translates into CASPGQGTEPYGYTF.

The sample holds many counts of this clonotype. The rearrangement links TRBV7-2 to TRBJ1-2; tentatively, D is TRBD1 (5 bases). The V gene lost 5 bases and the J gene lost 7 bases, with 23 bases spanning the gap. The CDR3 runs to 16 residues. Germline V gives CDR1 SGHTA, CDR2 FQGNSA. CDR3 bases: TGTGCCAGCAGCGAGGGGCACTCGTTAAAGTCAAGTGGCTACACCTTC. This codes for CASSEGHSLKSSGYTF.

The V call is TRBV2, the J call TRBJ2-7; 12 bases are shared with TRBD1. V lost 5 bases, J lost 5 bases, and 7 bases stayed unmatched. Germline V gene sequence: CDR1 SNHLY, CDR2 FYNNEI. The CDR3 length is 15 residues. The CDR3 spells CASSFRDRGPDEQYF. The CDR3 region has the DNA TGTGCCAGCAGTTTCCGGGACAGGGGGCCCGACGAGCAGTACTTC.